A single sample gave rise to the 17 T cell receptor beta chains below, sequenced in a study of cytomegalovirus exposure and HLA in healthy donors. It was with 60 Vbeta and 13 Jbeta primers that the PCR ran. Libraries were prepared by immunoSEQ multiplex PCR; TCRdb keeps only in-frame clonotypes and omits some of them. The data contain roughly 180,000 clones, around 74% of them singletons. The specimen sequenced was PBMCs. These receptors were obtained from a male donor in good health and CMV-seronegative.

The rearrangement joins TRBV29-1 to TRBJ2-3, with D perhaps matching TRBD1 (6 bases). The CDR3 contains 15 residues. Germline CDR1 and CDR2: SQVTM and ANQGSEA. V lost 1 base, J lost 3 bases, and 14 bases lay in between. This chain's CDR3 is CSVEGYRERTDTQYF. The CDR3 region has the DNA TGCAGCGTTGAAGGCTACAGGGAGAGAACAGATACGCAGTATTTT.

This chain joins TRBV25-1 and TRBJ1-1; D is undetermined. This CDR3 spans 13 amino acids. CDR1 MGHDK and CDR2 SYGVNS come from the germline V gene. Trimming took off 2 bases at V and 4 bases at J, with 8 bases between the two ends. CDR3 DNA: TGTGCCAGCAGTGAAGGCATTGCCACTGAAGCTTTCTTT. Protein: CASSEGIATEAFF.

In this sample, this clone turned up many times. The V call is TRBV6-1, the J call TRBJ2-3; 9 positions match TRBD2. CDR3 length equals 15 residues. The germline V gene has CDR1 MNHNS and CDR2 SASEGT. Losses at the gene ends were 2 bases for V and 4 bases for J; bases not matched to a gene: 4. CDR3 protein: CASSELAGTPDTQYF. The CDR3 bases are TGTGCCAGCAGTGAACTAGCGGGGACCCCAGATACGCAGTATTTT.

The chain combines TRBV19 with TRBJ1-1, with 7 bases that match TRBD1. The CDR3 loop spans 14 amino acids. Germline assignment: CDR1 LNHDA and CDR2 SQIVND (reference sequence). V was pared by 7 bases and J by 1 base, with 6 bases of the junction left unmatched. The CDR3 bases are TGTGCCAGTACCCTGGGACAGTCGAACACTGAAGCTTTCTTT. It encodes CASTLGQSNTEAFF.

This sequence joins TRBV6-5 and TRBJ1-5; 7 nucleotides match TRBD1. This CDR3 is 13 amino acids long. The ends lost 5 bases at V and 5 bases at J; junction bases unmatched: 3. Germline V CDR1 and CDR2: MNHEY, SVGAGI. The CDR3 here is CASSQTGDQPQHF. The CDR3 nucleotides read TGTGCCAGCAGTCAAACAGGGGATCAGCCCCAGCATTTT.

The rearrangement joins TRBV5-1 to TRBJ1-2; 9 bases align to TRBD1. Germline CDR1 is SGHRS and CDR2 is YFSETQ. With V trimmed by 7 bases and J by 4 bases, 8 bases remained unmatched. CDR3 length: 14 residues. CDR3 in DNA: TGCGCCAGCTTCCCCGGGACAGGGTCCTATGGCTACACCTTC. Protein sequence: CASFPGTGSYGYTF.

About this clone itself: Germline is not matched at one junction end, which may reflect a read error. The chain employs TRBV5-1 and TRBJ1-6; 7 bases line up with TRBD1. This CDR3 region has 15 residues. The germline V gene has CDR1 SGHRS and CDR2 YFSETQ. The CDR3 here is CASSSVGAGGSPLHF. The CDR3 nucleotides are TGTGCCAGCAGCTCGGTCGGGGCAGGGGGTTCACCCCTCCACTTT.

The V call is TRBV6-6, the J call TRBJ2-1, with 8 nucleotides matching TRBD2. Germline lookup yields CDR1 MNHNY and CDR2 SVGAGI (reference sequence). J gave up 7 bases and V 6 bases, and 11 bases lay outside the gene matches. CDR3 size: 15 residues. In nucleotides, the CDR3 is TGTGCCAGCAGCCCTTACCTCAGCGGGGGTAATGAGCAGTTCTTC. Its translation is CASSPYLSGGNEQFF.

Regarding this clone: At one boundary the junction diverges from the germline segment, which might be a read error. This chain links TRBV7-9 with TRBJ2-7; possibly TRBD1 for D (6 bases). CDR3 size: 16 residues. From germline, CDR1 is SEHNR and CDR2 FQNEAQ (reference sequence). In nucleotides, the CDR3 is TGTTCCAGCAGCTTAGAGGGTGGCAGGGGTCGCCACGAGCAGTACTTC. Its protein product is CSSSLEGGRGRHEQYF.

The chain carries TRBV6-1 and TRBJ1-5, with D unresolved. The CDR3 totals 14 residues. Germline values: CDR1 MNHNS, CDR2 SASEGT. With 7 bases removed from V and 6 bases from J, the gap between germline ends came to 16 bases. CDR3 sequence reads: CASIRGSTGQPQHF. The CDR3 nucleotides are TGTGCCAGCATCCGAGGGTCGACGGGTCAGCCCCAGCATTTT.

Comments on this clone: At one end, the junction sequence differs from germline, possibly due to a read error. The V gene is TRBV30, the J gene TRBJ1-2; TRBD1 might be the D (5 bases). Per the germline V gene, CDR1 is GTSNPN and CDR2 is SVGIG (reference sequence). CDR3 size: 13 residues. The CDR3 DNA reads as TGCAGCGGGGGGTTTGGGTCTTCCTATGGCTACACCTTC. Its protein product is CSGGFGSSYGYTF.

V and J are TRBV7-2 and TRBJ2-1; perhaps TRBD2 as D (5 bases). Germline V lookup: CDR1 SGHTA, CDR2 FQGNSA. This CDR3 comprises 13 residues. The germline V and J ends were trimmed by 0 bases and 9 bases, with 9 bases remaining between them. This CDR3 reads CASSLAGVVEQFF. In DNA form, the CDR3 reads TGTGCCAGCAGCTTAGCGGGAGTGGTTGAGCAGTTCTTC. The full variable domain, with the rest looked up from reference TRBV7-2 and TRBJ2-1, is GAGVSQSPSNKVTEKGKDVELRCDPISGHTALYWYRQSLGQGLEFLIYFQGNSAPDKSGLPSDRFSAERTGGSVSTLTIQRTQQEDSAVYLCASSLAGVVEQFFGPGTRLTVL.

The rearrangement links TRBV2 to TRBJ1-5, with D maybe TRBD1 (6 bases). CDR1 is SNHLY and CDR2 is FYNNEI in the germline V gene. Trimming took 5 bases from V and 7 from J, leaving 27 bases between them. The CDR3 length is 18 residues. The CDR3 nucleotides read TGTGCCAGCAGTCCGACTATCGTACTGGACAGCCAGGGACAGCCCCAGCATTTT. Translating it yields CASSPTIVLDSQGQPQHF.

The genes are TRBV7-2 and TRBJ2-6, with 10 bases fitting TRBD1. Germline V gene sequence: CDR1 SGHTA, CDR2 FQGNSA. The CDR3 length is 17 residues. Trimming cost V 6 bases and J 1 base; bases outside gene matches: 6. CDR3 bases: TGTGCCAGCAGACGGACAGGGGGGGGATCTGGGGCCAACGTCCTGACTTTC. Protein product: CASRRTGGGSGANVLTF.

The chain links TRBV4-1 to TRBJ1-5; D is unresolved. V gave up 0 bases and J gave up 2 bases, with 8 bases separating them. The CDR3 extends over 15 amino acids. CDR1 and CDR2 from the germline V gene are MGHRA and YSYEKL. The CDR3 DNA sequence: TGCGCCAGCAGCCAAGACCTCCCCCGCAATCAGCCCCAGCATTTT. Translation gives CASSQDLPRNQPQHF.

This clone was counted a few times. Here the CDR3 reads CASGLVSHEQFF. DNA of the CDR3: TGTGCTAGTGGTTTGGTAAGCCATGAGCAGTTCTTC. This sequence joins TRBV12-5 and TRBJ2-1, with D hard to call. The CDR3 consists of 12 residues. Deletions cut 0 bases from V and 8 bases from J, with 5 bases between. Germline V lookup: CDR1 LGHNT, CDR2 FRNRAP.

This clone came up once. V is TRBV9 and J is TRBJ2-1; tentative D call: TRBD1 (5 bases). Germline CDR1 is SGDLS and CDR2 is YYNGEE. The CDR3 is 14 amino acids. V lost 7 bases to trimming and J lost 3 bases, with 14 bases between them. DNA for the CDR3: TGTGCCAGCGCCAGGGCAGCCCACTACAATGAGCAGTTCTTC. It translates to CASARAAHYNEQFF.